These 18 T cell receptor beta chains were all obtained from the same sample, sequenced in a study of T cell changes during pregnancy in multiple sclerosis. Generated by immunoSEQ multiplex PCR, the TCRdb table keeps only in-frame clones and is missing some. Of 60,000 to 65,000 clones in the sample, approximately 90% were seen once. The sequencing used peripheral blood, collected in the first trimester of pregnancy. Every receptor here comes from a female donor with multiple sclerosis, enrolled in a pregnancy study.

As for this clone: The junction departs from the called germline gene at one end, perhaps through a read error. The chain uses TRBV13 and TRBJ2-3; 7 bases map to TRBD2. This CDR3 region has 15 residues. Germline lookup yields CDR1 PRHDT and CDR2 FYEKMQ (reference sequence). The CDR3 nucleotides read TGTGCCAGCAGCTCGAGCGGGGAGGTAACAGGTACGCAGTATTTT. This sequence encodes CASSSSGEVTGTQYF.

The rearrangement uses TRBV4-3 and TRBJ2-3, with a weak D call TRBD1 (6 bases). The CDR3 has 17 residues. The V gene's germline CDR1 is LGHNA and CDR2 YSLEER. V dropped 0 bases and J dropped 1 base, with 14 bases sitting between them. CDR3 residues: CASSQEGKGVGTDTQYF. DNA of the CDR3: TGCGCCAGCAGCCAAGAAGGGAAGGGGGTCGGCACAGATACGCAGTATTTT.

This chain uses TRBV7-2 with TRBJ2-5; 7 bases line up with TRBD1. V was clipped by 5 bases and J by 3 bases; unmatched bases: 6. CDR1 and CDR2 (germline): SGHTA, FQGNSA. This CDR3 contains 14 residues. The CDR3: CASSATGTEETQYF. The CDR3 DNA is TGTGCCAGCAGCGCCACCGGGACAGAAGAGACCCAGTACTTC.

The chain uses TRBV7-3 and TRBJ2-1; TRBD2 matches 12 bases. V lost 1 base, J lost 5 bases, and 6 bases stayed unmatched. The length of the CDR3 is 17 residues. CDR1 and CDR2 from the germline V gene are SGHTA and FQGTGA. The CDR3 nucleotides are TGTGCCAGCAGCTTAAGTGCCGGACTAGCGGGAAACAATGAGCAGTTCTTC. Its protein is CASSLSAGLAGNNEQFF.

The chain joins TRBV28 to TRBJ2-5; possibly TRBD2 for D (6 bases). The CDR3 spans 16 residues. The germline V and J ends were trimmed by 1 base and 1 base, with 13 bases remaining between them. Germline CDR1 is MDHEN and CDR2 is SYDVKM. CDR3 coding DNA: TGTGCCAGCAGTTTATCTACAGCGGGTCCCCAAGAGACCCAGTACTTC. Its translation: CASSLSTAGPQETQYF. The complete variable domain, with remaining parts taken from reference TRBV28 and TRBJ2-5, reads DVKVTQSSRYLVKRTGEKVFLECVQDMDHENMFWYRQDPGLGLRLIYFSYDVKMKEKGDIPEGYSVSREKKERFSLILESASTNQTSMYLCASSLSTAGPQETQYFGPGTRLLVL.

The CDR3 protein is CASSEAVTGAPYGYTF. For the CDR3, the DNA is TGTGCCAGCAGTGAAGCGGTAACAGGGGCACCCTATGGCTACACCTTC. V usage is TRBV2 and J usage is TRBJ1-2; 7 bases fit TRBD1. Germline V lookup: CDR1 SNHLY, CDR2 FYNNEI. CDR3 size: 16 residues. The trim removed 0 bases at V and 4 bases at J, leaving 8 bases unmatched. The full variable domain, completed using reference TRBV2 and TRBJ1-2, is EPEVTQTPSHQVTQMGQEVILRCVPISNHLYFYWYRQILGQKVEFLVSFYNNEISEKSEIFDDQFSVERPDGSNFTLKIRSTKLEDSAMYFCASSEAVTGAPYGYTFGSGTRLTVV.

The rearrangement joins TRBV18 to TRBJ2-1, with 10 bases aligning to TRBD2. Germline CDR1 and CDR2: KGHSH and LQKENI. The CDR3 loop spans 15 amino acids. After removal of 4 bases from V and 4 bases from J, the junction contained 4 bases not matched to a gene. The CDR3 reads CASSRSSGGYNEQFF. The DNA for the CDR3 is TGTGCCAGCTCACGGTCTAGCGGGGGTTACAATGAGCAGTTCTTC.

The rearrangement links TRBV25-1 to TRBJ2-7; no definite D call. The length of the CDR3 is 13 residues. The V end lost 5 bases, the J end lost 2 bases, and 10 bases lay between the germline ends. Per the germline V gene, CDR1 is MGHDK and CDR2 is SYGVNS. The CDR3 region is CASSPGFTYEQYF. The DNA of the CDR3 is TGTGCCAGCAGTCCGGGTTTCACCTACGAGCAGTACTTC.

V usage is TRBV6-6 and J usage is TRBJ1-3; D not resolved. CDR3 length: 15 residues. Trimming pared 2 bases from V and 1 base from J, leaving 9 bases between. Germline CDR1 MNHNY, CDR2 SVGAGI (reference sequence). The CDR3 protein is CASSYVPGSGNTIYF. The CDR3 DNA follows: TGTGCCAGCAGTTACGTCCCAGGATCTGGAAACACCATATATTTT.

The chain carries TRBV7-8 and TRBJ2-2, with D perhaps matching TRBD1 (5 bases). This CDR3 is 15 amino acids long. V shed 2 bases and J shed 0 bases, with 7 bases lying between them. Germline lookup yields CDR1 SGHVS and CDR2 FQNEAQ. This CDR3 is CASSLRGTNTGELFF. CDR3 DNA sequence: TGTGCCAGCAGCTTAAGGGGAACGAACACCGGGGAGCTGTTTTTT.

With regard to this clone: The junction differs from germline at one of its ends, possibly a read error. J is TRBJ2-1 and V is TRBV7-8, with 11 nucleotides matching TRBD2. Per the germline V gene, CDR1 is SGHVS and CDR2 is FQNEAQ. This CDR3 spans 16 amino acids. This CDR3 is CASSFLAGGSHNEQFF. CDR3 DNA: TGTGCCAGCAGCTTCCTAGCGGGAGGCTCCCACAATGAGCAGTTCTTC.

This clone was observed once. The J gene is TRBJ2-2, the V gene TRBV5-1; 9 bases are shared with TRBD1. Trimming removed 2 bases from V and 3 bases from J; junction bases left unmatched: 5. From germline, CDR1 is SGHRS and CDR2 YFSETQ. The CDR3 runs 16 residues. CDR3 sequence (DNA): TGCGCCAGCAGCTTCGGGGACAGGGATTACACCGGGGAGCTGTTTTTT. Translated, it gives CASSFGDRDYTGELFF.

The chain carries TRBV7-2 and TRBJ1-1; possibly TRBD1 for D (5 bases). The CDR3 spans 14 residues. The germline V gene has CDR1 SGHTA and CDR2 FQGNSA. V was shortened by 5 bases and J by 1 base, with 11 bases between the two germline ends. DNA for the CDR3: TGTGCCAGCAGCGAGCGACAGCCGAACACTGAAGCTTTCTTT. This encodes CASSERQPNTEAFF.

This chain links TRBV9 with TRBJ2-2; the match to TRBD2 covers 11 bases. V lost 4 bases, J lost 7 bases, and 12 bases stayed unmatched. Germline CDR1 is SGDLS and CDR2 is YYNGEE. The CDR3 loop spans 17 amino acids. The CDR3 DNA is TGTGCCAGCAGCCCAGTAGCGGGAGGGCTTTCGAGCGGGGAGCTGTTTTTT. Translating it yields CASSPVAGGLSSGELFF.

The chain combines TRBV7-2 with TRBJ1-5; TRBD1 is a possible D gene (5 bases). The CDR3 extends over 14 amino acids. V lost 4 bases and J 4 bases, leaving 11 bases between the germline ends. Germline-derived CDR1 and CDR2 are SGHTA and FQGNSA. CDR3 sequence reads: CASSSFSGNQPQHF. The CDR3 nucleotides read TGTGCCAGCAGCTCGTTCTCAGGGAATCAGCCCCAGCATTTT.

The chain is built from TRBV7-2 and TRBJ1-5, with 7 bases aligning to TRBD1. Germline trimming cut 4 bases from V and 3 bases from J; bases unmatched to any gene: 6. Germline V lookup: CDR1 SGHTA, CDR2 FQGNSA. The CDR3 has 15 residues. The chain's CDR3 is CASSYGGGPNQPQHF. The CDR3 nucleotides are TGTGCCAGCAGCTACGGAGGGGGCCCCAATCAGCCCCAGCATTTT.

The gene calls are TRBV28 and TRBJ2-7; TRBD1 agrees at 8 bases. Unmatched junction bases numbered 18, after V lost 5 bases and J lost 0 bases. Germline V CDR1 and CDR2: MDHEN, SYDVKM. The CDR3 loop spans 19 amino acids. DNA of the CDR3: TGTGCCAGCAGTGCCCGACAGGGGACCCTAGATGTTTACTCCTACGAGCAGTACTTC. Protein sequence: CASSARQGTLDVYSYEQYF.

The gene calls are TRBV6-1 and TRBJ2-7; tentatively, D is TRBD2 (5 bases). Germline CDR1 is MNHNS and CDR2 is SASEGT. The CDR3 runs to 15 residues. V dropped 6 bases and J dropped 3 bases, with 18 bases sitting between them. CDR3 sequence (DNA): TGTGCCAGCAGAGACCCTCGGACTCACTACTACGAGCAGTACTTC. Protein sequence: CASRDPRTHYYEQYF.